Listed here is a single T cell receptor beta chain. Its antigen is as yet unknown. Germline CDR1 is DFQATT and CDR2 is SNEGSKA (reference sequence). The V gene end was trimmed by 6 bases and the J gene end by 4 bases; junction bases not matched to a gene: 15. The CDR3 has 17 amino acids. This sample is part of a study of identical twins. Each cDNA held unique molecular identifiers, and template switching gave it a universal primer site. A single record per CDR3 protein comes from TCRdb applying MiXCR to the 5' RACE reads. Of 1.5 million or so distinct CDR3 sequences listed, less than 35% are singletons. Study conclusions and caveats: Conclusions relied on cross-sectional statistical analysis, not following the same donors. Excess sharing between twins was weaker in beta out-of-frame sequences.

The chain is built from TRBV20-1 and TRBJ2-1; 10 nucleotides agree with TRBD2. Sequencing used cord blood. The clonotype originates from a newborn girl in good health. This CDR3 is CSAWTSGTYWEYNEQFF. As DNA, the CDR3 is TGCAGTGCGTGGACTAGCGGCACTTACTGGGAATACAATGAGCAGTTCTTC.